These T cell receptor beta chains were read from a single sample in a study of tissue T cells after allogeneic stem cell transplantation. TCRdb's table, derived via immunoSEQ multiplex PCR, lists solely in-frame clones and lacks some. The data hold 8,900 or so clones, with roughly two thirds observed a single time. Here the sequenced sample was tissue from the ileum, taken at autopsy. The source of these receptors is a woman aged 18 to 50 with breast cancer. Both conserved end residues are part of each CDR3. D genes are given only for firm matches. A row's size may be missing; if present it is once, few, many or a size class.

NA	TRBV7-2	NA	TRBJ2-1	TGTGCCAGCAGCTTAGTTCTCTGGGCCCCTAACAATGAGCAGTTCTTC	CASSLVLWAPNNEQFF
NA	TRBV7-6	NA	TRBJ2-5	TGTGCCAGCAGCTTAGGGAGCCAAGAGACCCAGTACTTC	CASSLGSQETQYF
medium-sized	TRBV4-3	NA	TRBJ2-3	TGCGCCAGCAGCTTCTACGAGGCGCCGGATACGCAGTATTTT	CASSFYEAPDTQYF
NA	TRBV29-1	NA	TRBJ2-3	TGCAGCGCGGGGGTCACTAGCACAGATACGCAGTATTTT	CSAGVTSTDTQYF
NA	TRBV30	NA	TRBJ1-1	TGTGCCTGGAGTATTGGGAGAAACACTGAAGCTTTCTTT	CAWSIGRNTEAFF
medium-sized	TRBV6-2/TRBV6-3	NA	TRBJ2-2	TGTGCCAGCAGTGGAGGGACGGGCGGGGAGCTGTTTTTT	CASSGGTGGELFF
few	TRBV7-2	TRBD2	TRBJ2-7	TGTGCCAGCAGCTTAGCGCCTAGCGGGAACTACGAGCAGTACTTC	CASSLAPSGNYEQYF
few	TRBV7-2	NA	TRBJ2-3	TGTGCCAGCAGCTTAGCAGGTGCAACAGATACGCAGTATTTT	CASSLAGATDTQYF
NA	TRBV5-1	NA	TRBJ2-1	TGCGCCAGCAGCCCGCAGGGAGATGAGCAGTTCTTC	CASSPQGDEQFF
NA	TRBV18	NA	TRBJ1-1	TGTGCCAGCTCACCAAGAGTAACAGCAGGGAGCACTGAAGCTTTCTTT	CASSPRVTAGSTEAFF
few	TRBV7-2	NA	TRBJ1-2	TGTGCCAGCAGCGTACAGGGCTATGGCTACACCTTC	CASSVQGYGYTF
NA	TRBV4-3	NA	TRBJ1-1	TGCGCCAGCAGCCAAGATCTCGAGAACACTGAAGCTTTCTTT	CASSQDLENTEAFF
NA	TRBV13	TRBD2	TRBJ2-1	TGTGCCAGCAGCTTAAGAGCGGGAGGGCCGTTGTTGGACGAGCAGTTCTTC	CASSLRAGGPLLDEQFF
few	TRBV30	NA	TRBJ2-5	TGTGCCTGCCGTCGAGGAGGTCAAGAGACCCAGTACTTC	CACRRGGQETQYF
once	TRBV11-3	NA	TRBJ2-7	TGTGCCAGCAGCTTAGAGTACCTTGGACCGCAGTACTTC	CASSLEYLGPQYF